The clone carrying this TCR beta chain has more than one count but fewer than ten. Germline V gene lookup returns CDR1 GTSNPN and CDR2 SVGIG (reference sequence). The CDR3 sequence is 14 residues long. V dropped 0 bases and J dropped 2 bases, with 11 bases sitting between them. Preparing the TCRbeta library involved the use of unique molecular identifiers. TCRdb used MiXCR to reprocess the PCR reads, holding one entry per CDR3 protein. The sample holds about 690,000 distinct CDR3 sequences, approximately 15% seen once. This entry belongs to a study of T-cell reconstitution after alpha-beta-depleted transplantation in children.

Specimen: PBMCs from the stem cell graft donor, collected from the stem cell graft. The genes are TRBV30 and TRBJ2-7; the D gene is possibly TRBD2 (6 bases). The source of this sequence is a human donor who donated a stem cell graft to a child with acute myeloid leukemia. CDR3 sequence reads: CAWSVNGGAYEQYF. The CDR3 nucleotides read TGTGCCTGGAGTGTAAACGGGGGTGCCTACGAGCAGTACTTC.